A single sample gave rise to the 6 T cell receptor beta chains below, sequenced in a study of shared clonotypes between healthy human individuals. Profiled with immunoSEQ multiplex PCR; TCRdb holds only in-frame clones, not every one. Here the sample spans hundreds of thousands of clones, 85% to 95% being singletons. CD45RO-negative cells were positively selected for CCR7, leaving out terminally differentiated effector memory CD45RA+ cells. Source material: naive CD8+ T cells sorted from blood. These receptor sequences come from a woman under 40 in good health.

CDR3 in amino acids: CASSLSQANTGELFF. DNA of the CDR3: TGTGCCAGCAGCTTATCGCAGGCGAACACCGGGGAGCTGTTTTTT. This sequence joins TRBV5-8 and TRBJ2-2, with D uncertain. CDR3 length: 15 amino acids. V dropped 2 bases and J dropped 0 bases, with 8 bases sitting between them. Germline lookup yields CDR1 SGHTS and CDR2 YDEGEE. Full variable domain (remainder filled in from reference TRBV5-8 and TRBJ2-2): EAGVTQSPTHLIKTRGQQATLRCSPISGHTSVYWYQQALGLGLQFLLWYDEGEERNRGNFPPRFSGRQFPNYSSELNVNALELEDSALYLCASSLSQANTGELFFGEGSRLTVL.

This chain uses TRBV6-5 with TRBJ2-5; tentative D call: TRBD1 (6 bases). The CDR3 totals 15 residues. The germline V gene encodes CDR1 MNHEY and CDR2 SVGAGI. With 0 bases removed from V and 2 bases from J, the gap between germline ends came to 10 bases. Here the CDR3 DNA reads TGTGCCAGCAGTTACTCGGGACATCCACAAGAGACCCAGTACTTC. It yields the protein CASSYSGHPQETQYF.

This clone showed up just once. The chain couples TRBV19 to TRBJ1-5, with D unresolved. Germline lookup yields CDR1 LNHDA and CDR2 SQIVND (reference sequence). The V gene lost 3 bases and the J gene lost 5 bases, with 14 bases spanning the gap. The CDR3 covers 15 residues. The CDR3 nucleotides read TGTGCCAGTAGTATGGTCGGCAGAGAGGATCAGCCCCAGCATTTT. It is translated as CASSMVGREDQPQHF.

V is TRBV29-1 and J is TRBJ2-1; weak D call: TRBD1 (6 bases). This CDR3 is built from 14 residues. Between the trimmed V and J ends, which lost 2 bases and 8 bases, there was a span of 16 bases. Germline CDR1 reads SQVTM; CDR2 reads ANQGSEA. CDR3 nucleotides: TGCAGCGTTGAAAGCATGGGGGCTGGTCATGAGCAGTTCTTC. Amino acids: CSVESMGAGHEQFF.

The rearrangement links TRBV2 to TRBJ2-7; 9 nucleotides agree with TRBD2. This CDR3 spans 14 amino acids. The ends lost 7 bases at V and 0 bases at J; junction bases unmatched: 4. CDR1 is SNHLY, CDR2 FYNNEI, per germline. This CDR3 reads CASKLAGSSYEQYF. The CDR3 DNA is TGTGCCAGCAAACTAGCGGGCAGCTCCTACGAGCAGTACTTC.

On this clone: Other nucleotide sequences in the sample specify the same CDR3. Here the CDR3 DNA reads TGTGCCAGCAGCTTGGCCGAGGGGGAGACCCAGTACTTC. It specifies CASSLAEGETQYF. This rearrangement joins TRBV5-4 to TRBJ2-5, with D possibly being TRBD1 or TRBD2 (5 bases each). This CDR3 is 13 amino acids long. Germline V lookup: CDR1 SGHNT, CDR2 YYREEE (reference sequence). V lost 0 bases and J lost 5, with 8 bases in between.